The 21 T cell receptor beta chains listed next were all sequenced from one sample in a study of T cells in Graves' hyperthyroidism and ophthalmopathy (dated by TCRdb to about 2019). The library was obtained by multiplex PCR. Instrument used: Illumina HiSeq 2000. Amplification of TCR beta CDR3 regions was carried out from RNA transcripts. The TCR CDR3 was subjected to a first round of RT-PCR using the HTBI primer set and the Qiagen OneStep RT-PCR kit. TCRdb passed the public sequencing reads through fastp at Q25 and MiXCR, retaining productive beta sequences. Under each unique CDR3 protein, matching rows form one entry showing the most common genes and DNA. This sample has fewer than 550,000 distinct CDR3 sequences in its table, and about 15% of those were observed once. In total, the top ten clones hold around 7.3% of the sample. Sequencing input: blood. Source of these receptors: a woman between 18 and 29 years old with Graves' hyperthyroidism.

This clonotype occurred many times. The chain couples TRBV5-1 to TRBJ2-1, with 8 bases aligning to TRBD2. CDR1 is SGHRS and CDR2 is YFSETQ in the germline V gene. The CDR3 is made up of 15 amino acids. Losses at the gene ends were 0 bases for V and 2 bases for J; bases not matched to a gene: 1. The CDR3 spells CASSLAAGAYNEQFF. The CDR3 DNA reads TGCGCCAGCAGCTTGGCAGCGGGAGCCTACAATGAGCAGTTCTTC.

Comments on this clonotype: A read error is possible here, since a much larger clone lies one base away. The chain carries TRBV14 and TRBJ2-1; TRBD2 agrees at 7 bases. The J call may be in error: the DNA end matches TRBJ2-7 better. CDR1 is SGHDN and CDR2 is FVKESK in the germline V gene. The CDR3 length is 15 residues. CDR3: CASSQVAGPDNEQYF. CDR3 bases: TGTGCCAGCAGCCAAGTAGCGGGCCCGGACAATGAGCAGTACTTC.

The chain couples TRBV25-1 to TRBJ2-5; 14 bases line up with TRBD2. V shed 3 bases and J 5 bases; nucleotides not matched to a gene: 5. The CDR3 is 16 amino acids. Germline lookup yields CDR1 MGHDK and CDR2 SYGVNS. In DNA form, the CDR3 reads TGTGCCAGCAGTGACCCCGGGACTAGCGGGAGTGAGACCCAGTACTTC. It yields the protein CASSDPGTSGSETQYF.

This clonotype was seen ten or more times. The chain couples TRBV18 to TRBJ2-7; D gene uncertain. This CDR3 region has 13 residues. Germline-derived CDR1 and CDR2 are KGHSH and LQKENI. V lost 6 bases and J 7 bases, leaving 16 bases between the germline ends. The CDR3 nucleotides are TGTGCCAGCTCCCCAGCATCGGCTCGTGAGCAGTACTTC. The encoded protein is CASSPASAREQYF.

The chain joins TRBV5-1 to TRBJ2-2; 10 nucleotides agree with TRBD1. CDR1 and CDR2 (germline): SGHRS, YFSETQ. Unmatched junction bases numbered 10, after V lost 5 bases and J lost 6 bases. The CDR3 contains 16 residues. The CDR3 here is CASRPPGQGSAGELFF. The CDR3 region has the DNA TGCGCCAGCAGGCCCCCGGGACAGGGGTCGGCCGGGGAGCTGTTTTTT.

This clonotype was found many times. The chain links TRBV5-1 to TRBJ2-1; 8 bases agree with TRBD2. J lost 0 bases, V lost 0 bases, and 2 bases had no gene match. The CDR3 sequence is 16 residues long. Germline lookup yields CDR1 SGHRS and CDR2 YFSETQ. CDR3 sequence reads: CASSLAGGASYNEQFF. CDR3 sequence (DNA): TGCGCCAGCAGCTTGGCCGGGGGGGCCTCCTACAATGAGCAGTTCTTC.

This clonotype has a count of ten or more. The gene calls are TRBV27 and TRBJ2-3; 8 nucleotides line up with TRBD2. Germline V gene data show CDR1 as MNHEY and CDR2 as SMNVEV (reference sequence). CDR3 size: 16 residues. V dropped 1 base and J dropped 7; count of bases not matched to a gene: 10. The CDR3 DNA sequence: TGTGCCAGCAGTTTATACCCCGGGGGGGGAAAATATACGCAGTATTTT. The encoded protein is CASSLYPGGGKYTQYF.

The sample holds many counts of this clonotype. The chain uses TRBV28 and TRBJ1-2, with unresolved D. This CDR3 is built from 13 residues. Germline V gene lookup returns CDR1 MDHEN and CDR2 SYDVKM. V lost 6 bases, J lost 3 bases, and 11 bases lay in between. The CDR3 spells CASRLMGYYGYTF. In DNA, the CDR3 is TGTGCCAGCAGGTTGATGGGCTACTATGGCTACACCTTC.

The chain joins TRBV11-3 to TRBJ2-7; D gene uncertain. Trimming took off 4 bases at V and 7 bases at J, with 8 bases between the two ends. Germline-derived CDR1 and CDR2 are SGHNT and YENEEA. The CDR3 covers 11 residues. The CDR3, as DNA: TGTGCCAGCAGCTCCCCCGGGGAGCAGTACTTC. It codes for CASSSPGEQYF.

This clonotype was observed at least ten times. J is TRBJ2-1 and V is TRBV5-1, with D maybe TRBD2 (6 bases). Germline V gene lookup returns CDR1 SGHRS and CDR2 YFSETQ. The ends were cut back, 2 bases at V and 0 bases at J, with 15 bases in the middle. CDR3 length equals 17 residues. The CDR3 nucleotides are TGCGCCAGCAGCTTCGGCTCCGGGACTGACTCCTACAATGAGCAGTTCTTC. Translation: CASSFGSGTDSYNEQFF.

This clonotype was seen repeatedly, ten times or more. This sequence joins TRBV7-9 and TRBJ2-1; D unresolved. In germline, CDR1 is SEHNR, CDR2 FQNEAQ (reference sequence). The CDR3 consists of 15 residues. Trimming cost V 4 bases and J 2 bases, with 12 bases left between them. Here the CDR3 reads CASSSRTEAYNEQFF. The CDR3 coding sequence is TGTGCCAGCAGCTCTCGGACGGAAGCCTACAATGAGCAGTTCTTC. Variable domain in full (rest from reference TRBV7-9 and TRBJ2-1): DTGVSQNPRHKITKRGQNVTFRCDPISEHNRLYWYRQTLGQGPEFLTYFQNEAQLEKSRLLSDRFSAERPKGSFSTLEIQRTEQGDSAMYLCASSSRTEAYNEQFFGPGTRLTVL.

The chain links TRBV9 to TRBJ2-7; D remains unclear. Germline CDR1 SGDLS, CDR2 YYNGEE. The CDR3 is 15 residues long. V shed 0 bases and J shed 3 bases, with 13 bases lying between them. The CDR3 sequence is CASSVEADVLYEQYF. CDR3 bases: TGTGCCAGCAGCGTAGAGGCGGATGTGCTCTACGAGCAGTACTTC.

This clonotype was seen at least ten times. The chain is built from TRBV9 and TRBJ1-5, with D perhaps matching TRBD1 (6 bases). This CDR3 has 14 residues. V was shortened by 4 bases and J by 2 bases, with 10 bases between the two germline ends. Per the germline V gene, CDR1 is SGDLS and CDR2 is YYNGEE. As DNA, the CDR3 is TGTGCCAGCAGCAAGGGGGTGGGCAATCAGCCCCAGCATTTT. The encoded protein is CASSKGVGNQPQHF.

This clonotype was detected ten times or more. This rearrangement joins TRBV10-3 to TRBJ2-5; a possible D gene is TRBD1 (6 bases). With 6 bases removed from V and 3 bases from J, the gap between germline ends came to 14 bases. Germline V gives CDR1 ENHRY, CDR2 SYGVKD. This CDR3 is built from 14 residues. The CDR3 spells CAISPGTTKETQYF. The CDR3, as DNA: TGTGCCATCAGCCCCGGGACAACAAAAGAGACCCAGTACTTC.

This chain joins TRBV11-3 and TRBJ2-7; 12 bases are a match to TRBD2. The CDR3 totals 15 residues. V was pared by 6 bases and J by 7 bases, with 10 bases of the junction left unmatched. CDR1 is SGHNT and CDR2 is YENEEA in the germline V gene. CDR3 nucleotide sequence: TGTGCCAGCAGTTCGACTAGCGGGGGCCCCCTGGAGCAGTACTTC. Translated, it gives CASSSTSGGPLEQYF.

Concerning this clonotype itself: A read error may explain this, as a much larger clone is one base away. V and J are TRBV10-3 and TRBJ2-2, with D maybe TRBD2 (6 bases). This CDR3 comprises 14 residues. The germline V gene encodes CDR1 ENHRY and CDR2 SYGVKD. The CDR3 protein is CAIRGGDETGELLF. The DNA for the CDR3 is TGTGCCATCAGGGGCGGGGATGAGACCGGGGAGCTGCTTTTT.

The chain joins TRBV12-5 to TRBJ1-5; 9 nucleotides match TRBD1. J lost 6 bases, V lost 3 bases, and 6 bases had no gene match. The CDR3 is 15 residues long. Germline-derived CDR1 and CDR2 are LGHNT and FRNRAP. DNA for the CDR3: TGTGCTAGTGGTTTTGTAGGGACAGGGAGTCAGCCCCAGCATTTT. This codes for CASGFVGTGSQPQHF.

The table lists this clonotype with a few counts. Mismatch with germline at one junction end may stem from a read error. The chain links TRBV27 to TRBJ2-5; 15 nucleotides line up with TRBD2. The CDR3 spans 14 residues. Looked up from germline, CDR1 is MNHEY and CDR2 is SMNVEV (reference sequence). The chain's CDR3 is CVSSGLAGGETQYF. In DNA form, the CDR3 reads TGTGTCAGCAGCGGACTAGCGGGGGGGGAGACCCAGTACTTC.

The sample holds many counts of this clonotype. This chain connects TRBV5-1 to TRBJ2-7, with 14 bases that match TRBD2. J was trimmed by 10 bases and V by 5 bases; bases with no gene match: 5. The CDR3 length is 13 residues. Germline V gene lookup returns CDR1 SGHRS and CDR2 YFSETQ. CDR3 in amino acids: CASSTGLAGDQYF. The CDR3 region has the DNA TGCGCCAGCAGTACGGGACTAGCGGGAGATCAGTACTTC.

This clonotype appeared many times. This sequence joins TRBV6-2 or TRBV6-3 and TRBJ1-5; 7 nucleotides line up with TRBD1. J was trimmed by 4 bases and V by 6 bases; bases with no gene match: 9. Germline V gene sequence: CDR1 MNHEY, CDR2 SVGEGT. The CDR3 covers 15 residues. In nucleotides, the CDR3 is TGTGCCAGCAGGGGATTACAGGGGAATAATCAGCCCCAGCATTTT. It is translated as CASRGLQGNNQPQHF.

This clonotype was counted ten times or more. In DNA form, the CDR3 reads TGTGCCAGCAGCTTAGCTTATGGGCAGGGACCTCGCGAGCAGTACTTC. Its translation: CASSLAYGQGPREQYF. This chain uses TRBV11-2 with TRBJ2-7, with D perhaps TRBD1 or TRBD2 (5 bases each). Trimming pared 1 base from V and 6 bases from J, leaving 19 bases between. Germline V lookup: CDR1 SGHAT, CDR2 FQNNGV. The CDR3 has 16 residues.